The clone carrying this T cell receptor beta chain was found a few times. Healthy Caucasians were all of the donors. The data stem from a study of identical twins. Using its own MiXCR run on the 5' RACE reads, TCRdb lists one record per CDR3 protein. The data contain around 680,000 distinct CDR3 sequences, 8.6% of them singletons. This CDR3 spans 14 amino acids. The J segment lost 6 bases and the V segment lost 4 bases, leaving 8 bases of the junction unmatched. Germline V gene lookup returns CDR1 SGHRS and CDR2 YFSETQ. Separately, the same data were catalogued under a study of yellow fever vaccine responses in identical twins.

The receptor was derived from a woman between 18 and 29 years old in good health. Sequencing input: PBMCs. This rearrangement joins TRBV5-1 to TRBJ2-7, with 9 bases lining up with TRBD2. The CDR3 loop reads CASSRGGDNGEQYF. CDR3 DNA sequence: TGCGCCAGCAGCCGCGGGGGGGACAACGGCGAGCAGTACTTC.